Listed below are T cell receptor beta chains from one sample, sequenced in a study of OX40 agonist ivuxolimab in advanced cancers. The table came from immunoSEQ multiplex PCR; TCRdb's copy has only in-frame clones and leaves some out. This sample yields about 70,000 clones, of which roughly nine tenths are seen a single time; roughly 1% belongs to the top ten. The starting material was CD4+ or CD8+ T cells sorted from blood, obtained in a trial of the OX40 agonist ivuxolimab. Receptors originate from an adult with an advanced solid tumor such as melanoma, head and neck, liver or kidney cancer. Both conserved end residues are part of each CDR3. Each record gives: V gene, D gene, J gene, clone size, CDR3 DNA, CDR3 protein. A D gene is named only where the DNA matches it firmly. Size is omitted from some rows. Given values are once, few, many or a class for expanded clones.

TRBV7-2	TRBD1	TRBJ2-3	.	TGTGCCAGCAGCAAACGGACAGGCCTGGAGGGCACAGATACGCAGTATTTT	CASSKRTGLEGTDTQYF
TRBV11-2	.	TRBJ1-3	once	TGTGCCAGCAGCCCCCCCCAGACCTCTGGAAACACCATATATTTT	CASSPPQTSGNTIYF
TRBV6-1	.	TRBJ1-1	once	TGTGCCAGCAGTGAACGGGGGGGGGACACTGAAGCTTTCTTT	CASSERGGDTEAFF
TRBV28	.	TRBJ1-3	.	TGTGCCAGCAGTTACCACCGGGGGTCTGGAAACACCATATATTTT	CASSYHRGSGNTIYF
TRBV7-6	.	TRBJ1-5	.	TGTGCCAGCAGCCTCGACGGCCCCGGGTATCAGCCCCAGCATTTT	CASSLDGPGYQPQHF
TRBV6-1	TRBD2	TRBJ2-7	.	TGTGCCATCAGTGAGTTTGGCGGGGGGCCGTACGAGCAGTACTTC	CAISEFGGGPYEQYF
TRBV23-1	.	TRBJ2-7	.	TGCGCCAGCAGTCCTGGCCCTATCAGGGAATACGAGCAGTACTTC	CASSPGPIREYEQYF
TRBV2	.	TRBJ2-3	.	TGTGCCAGCAGTGTCCAGACAGATACGCAGTATTTT	CASSVQTDTQYF
TRBV4-1	TRBD2	TRBJ2-1	once	TGCGCCAGCAGCCAAGATGTCCGCGGGACTAGCCGAGTCCACAATGAGCAGTTCTTC	CASSQDVRGTSRVHNEQFF
TRBV10-3	TRBD1	TRBJ1-2	once	TGTGCCATCAGTGCACTTTCCGGACAGGGCTATGGCTACACCTTC	CAISALSGQGYGYTF
TRBV5-4	TRBD2	TRBJ2-5	.	TGTGCCAGCAGCACCGGGGGGGAGAAGACCCAGTACTTC	CASSTGGEKTQYF
TRBV5-1	TRBD2	TRBJ2-5	.	TGCGCCAGCAGCTTGGGAAGGACTAGCGGGTCCCAAGAGACCCAGTACTTC	CASSLGRTSGSQETQYF
TRBV5-5	TRBD2	TRBJ2-3	.	TGTGCCAGCAGCTTGGTGTCTAGCGGAGATACGCAGTATTTT	CASSLVSSGDTQYF
TRBV11-2	TRBD2	TRBJ2-7	.	TGTGCCAGCAGCTTAGGGACTAGCGGGGGGGCCCACGAGCAGTACTTC	CASSLGTSGGAHEQYF
TRBV9	TRBD2	TRBJ2-1	once	TGTGCCAGCAGCCGACTAGCGGGGGACAATGAGCAGTTCTTC	CASSRLAGDNEQFF
TRBV7-6	TRBD1	TRBJ1-5	few	TGTGCCAGCAGCTTAGCGACAGGGTATAGCAATCAGCCCCAGCATTTT	CASSLATGYSNQPQHF
TRBV23-1	.	TRBJ2-1	.	TGCGCCAGCAGCCGACAGGGAGGATCCTCCTACAATGAGCAGTTCTTC	CASSRQGGSSYNEQFF
TRBV5-1	.	TRBJ2-7	.	TGCGCCAGCAGCTTGGAAGACGGCTCCCCGAACTACGAGCAGTACTTC	CASSLEDGSPNYEQYF
TRBV11-2	.	TRBJ2-2	.	TGTGCCAGCAGCCCGAGGACCCCAATTGGCGGGGAGCTGTTTTTT	CASSPRTPIGGELFF
TRBV29-1	TRBD1	TRBJ1-1	.	TGCAGGATACAGGGGACCGCGAACACTGAAGCTTTCTTT	CRIQGTANTEAFF
TRBV5-4	TRBD2	TRBJ2-7	.	TGTGCCAGCAGCTTGGGCGGGGGGGCCGACGAGCAGTACTTC	CASSLGGGADEQYF
TRBV27	.	TRBJ2-6	.	TGTGCCAGCAGTTCAGCGGCATCTGGGGCCAACGTCCTGACTTTC	CASSSAASGANVLTF
TRBV4-1	.	TRBJ1-3	.	TGCGCCAGCAGCCAAGAGGGCAGGGTGGCTGGAAACACCATATATTTT	CASSQEGRVAGNTIYF
TRBV10-3	.	TRBJ2-7	.	TGTGCCATCAGTTCTGGAGCAGACTACGAGCAGTACTTC	CAISSGADYEQYF
TRBV6-5	TRBD1	TRBJ2-2	.	TGTGCCACAGACAGGGGTTTTACCGGGGAGCTGTTTTTT	CATDRGFTGELFF
TRBV5-1	.	TRBJ1-1	.	TGCGCCAGCAGCCCCGTCGGGGCATCGGACACTGAAGCTTTCTTT	CASSPVGASDTEAFF
TRBV6-1	.	TRBJ2-4	.	TGTGCCAGCAGGGAACAGGGTATCGGCAAAAACATTCAGTACTTC	CASREQGIGKNIQYF
TRBV5-1	TRBD1	TRBJ2-1	.	TGCGCCAGCAGTTCTCGCCGGGACAGGGGGCTCAATGAGCAGTTCTTC	CASSSRRDRGLNEQFF
TRBV6-1	.	TRBJ2-2	.	TGTGCCAGCCGAGACAGGGAGGGGTCCGGGGAGCTGTTTTTT	CASRDREGSGELFF
TRBV4-1	TRBD2	TRBJ2-4	.	TGCGCCAGCAGCCAAGGCCTAGCGGAGACTCTTATTCAGTACTTC	CASSQGLAETLIQYF
TRBV7-9	.	TRBJ1-1	once	TGTGCCAGCAGCCGACCAGACACTGAAGCTTTCTTT	CASSRPDTEAFF
TRBV21-1	.	TRBJ1-5	.	TGTGCCAGCAGCAAGGGGAGGGGACCGTATAGCAATCAGCCCCAGCATTTT	CASSKGRGPYSNQPQHF
TRBV18	.	TRBJ1-2	.	TGTGCCAGCTCAACAATCGAGGGTTTCAGCTATGGCTACACCTTC	CASSTIEGFSYGYTF
TRBV7-2	.	TRBJ1-1	.	TGTGCCAGCAGCTTACAGGGGCGGGGGAGAGCTTTCTTT	CASSLQGRGRAFF
TRBV19	.	TRBJ1-4	.	TGTGCCAGTATGAGGAGTTTTAATGAAAAACTGTTTTTT	CASMRSFNEKLFF
TRBV29-1	TRBD1	TRBJ2-5	.	TGCAGCGTTGAAAGGGGACAGGGGGCTGAGACCCAGTACTTC	CSVERGQGAETQYF
TRBV7-9	.	TRBJ1-3	.	TGTGCCAGCAGCTTAGCGCGGGGTGCTGGAAACACCATATATTTT	CASSLARGAGNTIYF
TRBV5-6	.	TRBJ2-2	.	TGTGCCAGCAGCTTGGTTGGGGGGACGAACACCGGGGAGCTGTTTTTT	CASSLVGGTNTGELFF
TRBV12-2	.	TRBJ2-4	once	TGTGCAAGTCGCTTATCAAAAGTCGGGGACAGGGGGACAGCCAAAAACATTCAGTACTTC	CASRLSKVGDRGTAKNIQYF
TRBV6-1	.	TRBJ2-7	.	TGTGCCAGCAGTGTTCACACCGCCTACGAGCAGTACTTC	CASSVHTAYEQYF
TRBV11-2	.	TRBJ2-5	.	TGTGCCAGCAGCGGGAAAAGGGAGGGCGGGGGCGGCCAAGAGACCCAGTACTTC	CASSGKREGGGGQETQYF
TRBV15	.	TRBJ1-1	.	TGTGCCACCAGCAGAGAGACAGCTGAAGCTTTCTTT	CATSRETAEAFF
TRBV4-1	.	TRBJ2-4	.	TGCGCCAGCAGCCAAACCCCCGGGGTAGTAGCCAAAAACATTCAGTACTTC	CASSQTPGVVAKNIQYF
TRBV6-1	.	TRBJ1-3	.	TGTGCCAGCAGTGTCTTTCTTACGGGGGCAGGAAACACCATATATTTT	CASSVFLTGAGNTIYF
TRBV7-7	TRBD1	TRBJ2-1	.	TGTGCCAGCAGCTTAAGGGGACAGGGCCTCGATGAGCAGTTCTTC	CASSLRGQGLDEQFF
TRBV29-1	.	TRBJ2-7	.	TGCAGCGTTGAAGACGACGGGCCCGAAGGGGAGCAGTACTTC	CSVEDDGPEGEQYF
TRBV11-2	.	TRBJ2-3	.	TGTGCCAGCAGCTTTGTTAGCGTCAGAGATACGCAGTATTTT	CASSFVSVRDTQYF
TRBV13	.	TRBJ1-1	.	TGTGCCAGCAGCTCAGGGTTTGACCCGAACACTGAAGCTTTCTTT	CASSSGFDPNTEAFF
TRBV6-1	TRBD1	TRBJ2-7	.	TGTGCCAGCAGTGAAATGGGACAGGACTACGAGCAGTACTTC	CASSEMGQDYEQYF
TRBV5-6	TRBD1	TRBJ1-4	.	TGTGCCAGCAGCACAGGACAGGGAGGGCAAGCTAATGAAAAACTGTTTTTT	CASSTGQGGQANEKLFF
TRBV20-1	.	TRBJ2-7	.	TGCAGTGCTAGAGAAGGGTACGAGCAGTACTTC	CSAREGYEQYF
TRBV5-1	TRBD2	TRBJ2-5	.	TGCGCCAGCAGCGTTCAGACTAGCGGGGGGTTAGAGACCCAGTACTTC	CASSVQTSGGLETQYF
TRBV30	.	TRBJ1-2	.	TGTGCCTGGAGTGTATCAGGAAGTGGCTACACCTTC	CAWSVSGSGYTF
TRBV5-6	.	TRBJ1-6	once	TGTGCCAGCAGCTTGGCCGCCTATAATTCACCCCTCCACTTT	CASSLAAYNSPLHF
TRBV11-2	.	TRBJ1-1	.	TGTGCCAGCAGCCCACAGGGCATGAACACTGAAGCTTTCTTT	CASSPQGMNTEAFF
TRBV4-2	TRBD1	TRBJ2-5	.	TGTGCCAGCAGCCCGGGACAGTCGGCCAGAGTGACCCAGTACTTC	CASSPGQSARVTQYF
TRBV27	TRBD1	TRBJ2-7	.	TGTGCCAGCAGTGCCGGACAGGGGGTCGGCGAGCAGTACTTC	CASSAGQGVGEQYF
TRBV10-3	TRBD2	TRBJ2-1	.	TGTGCCATCAGTGAAACGGGACTAGAGCACAATGAGCAGTTCTTC	CAISETGLEHNEQFF
TRBV6-1	TRBD1	TRBJ2-7	.	TGTGCCAGCAGTGAAAAAGGGGACAGGGTGGACGAGCAGTACTTC	CASSEKGDRVDEQYF
TRBV6-5	.	TRBJ1-1	.	TGTGCCAGCAGTTACTCGGGACACCGGAACACTGAAGCTTTCTTT	CASSYSGHRNTEAFF